This is a list of T cell receptor beta chains from one sample in a study of T cell changes during pregnancy in multiple sclerosis. Repertoires were generated with immunoSEQ multiplex PCR, while TCRdb's copy carries only in-frame clones and drops some. The table has about 68,000 clones, about 90% seen once. Sequencing used peripheral blood, obtained in the second trimester of pregnancy. The source of these receptors is a female donor with multiple sclerosis, enrolled in a pregnancy study. The CDR3 runs from the conserved cysteine through the conserved F or W. D genes are given only for firm matches. Clone size appears in some rows only: once, few, many, or a class for an expanded clone.

clone size	D gene	V gene	J gene	CDR3 protein	CDR3 DNA
once	-	TRBV5-4	TRBJ1-2	CASSFGVNYGYTF	TGTGCCAGCAGCTTCGGGGTTAACTATGGCTACACCTTC
once	TRBD2	TRBV19	TRBJ2-3	CATAGGGAGGRTDTQYF	TGTGCCACCGCCGGGGGAGGAGCGGGGGGTCGCACAGATACGCAGTATTTT
-	TRBD1	TRBV7-2	TRBJ2-7	CASSLIPTGNSPYEQYF	TGTGCCAGCAGCTTAATCCCGACAGGGAACTCCCCCTACGAGCAGTACTTC
once	TRBD2	TRBV7-2	TRBJ2-4	CASSSSFVLAGKNIQYF	TGTGCCAGCAGCTCCTCTTTTGTACTAGCGGGCAAAAACATTCAGTACTTC
-	-	TRBV7-3	TRBJ1-2	CASSLGGGDYGYTF	TGTGCCAGCAGCTTAGGTGGGGGGGACTATGGCTACACCTTC
-	-	TRBV6-6	TRBJ2-1	CASSATRNEQFF	TGTGCCAGCAGCGCTACTCGCAATGAGCAGTTCTTC
-	TRBD1	TRBV4-3	TRBJ1-2	CASGLRVQGDYGYTF	TGCGCCAGCGGTCTCCGGGTCCAGGGGGACTATGGCTACACCTTC
-	TRBD2	TRBV6-5	TRBJ2-7	CASSVLLAGHYEQYF	TGTGCCAGCAGTGTCCTCCTAGCGGGGCATTACGAGCAGTACTTC
-	-	TRBV11-2	TRBJ1-2	CASSLGANVIYGYTF	TGTGCCAGCAGCTTAGGGGCAAACGTGATCTATGGCTACACCTTC
-	TRBD2	TRBV7-2	TRBJ2-3	CASSLGASGSTDTQYF	TGTGCCAGCAGCTTAGGAGCTAGCGGTAGCACAGATACGCAGTATTTT
-	-	TRBV20-1	TRBJ2-7	CSGHRTYEQYF	TGCAGTGGGCACAGGACCTACGAGCAGTACTTC
-	TRBD1	TRBV7-9	TRBJ1-2	CASSLGTGDNYGYTF	TGTGCCAGCAGCCTCGGGACAGGGGATAACTATGGCTACACCTTC
-	TRBD2	TRBV4-1	TRBJ2-1	CASSQDKAGVLNEQFF	TGCGCCAGCAGCCAAGATAAGGCGGGGGTGTTAAATGAGCAGTTCTTC
-	TRBD1	TRBV4-2	TRBJ1-5	CASSHLDRGQSNQPQHF	TGTGCCAGCAGCCACTTAGACAGGGGGCAAAGCAATCAGCCCCAGCATTTT
-	TRBD1	TRBV9	TRBJ1-5	CASSGGQGGQPQHF	TGTGCCAGCAGCGGAGGACAGGGGGGACAGCCCCAGCATTTT
-	-	TRBV4-3	TRBJ2-1	CASSHNRAEQFF	TGCGCCAGCAGCCATAACAGGGCCGAGCAGTTCTTC